What follows are 29 T cell receptor beta chains derived from one specimen sequenced in a study of identical twins. TCRdb itself ran the 5' RACE reads through MiXCR, one entry per CDR3 protein. This table holds hundreds of thousands of distinct CDR3 sequences, about 12% found once. This same sample was also part of a study on yellow fever vaccine responses in identical twins.

Input material: PBMCs. All receptors derive from a woman aged 18 to 35 in good health.

This clonotype was seen repeatedly, ten times or more. The chain is built from TRBV20-1 and TRBJ2-7, with TRBD2 as a possible D gene (6 bases). Germline loops: CDR1 DFQATT, CDR2 SNEGSKA (reference sequence). V shed 4 bases and J shed 4 bases, with 17 bases lying between them. This CDR3 is built from 14 residues. The DNA of the CDR3 is TGCAGTGCTAAAGGATTAGGGGACTGGTACGAGCAGTACGTC. Residues: CSAKGLGDWYEQYV.

The gene calls are TRBV20-1 and TRBJ1-4, with D unresolved. Germline CDR1 reads DFQATT; CDR2 reads SNEGSKA (reference sequence). There are 15 residues in the CDR3. Deletions cut 6 bases from V and 0 bases from J, with 14 bases between. The DNA for the CDR3 is TGCAGTGCCGACGGCGCGTCTCCAACTAATGAAAAACTGTTTTTT. Protein sequence: CSADGASPTNEKLFF.

The chain combines TRBV5-5 with TRBJ2-2, with unresolved D. The germline V gene has CDR1 SGHKS and CDR2 YYEKEE (reference sequence). V was pared by 4 bases and J by 8 bases, with 15 bases between. The CDR3 spans 14 residues. Here the CDR3 reads CASSKRQGIGELFF. The CDR3 DNA reads TGTGCCAGCAGCAAACGACAAGGGATAGGGGAGCTGTTTTTT.

This clonotype was seen a few times. This chain joins TRBV14 and TRBJ2-1; D might be TRBD2 (6 bases). Trimming cost V 4 bases and J 3 bases, with 16 bases left between them. This CDR3 is built from 16 residues. Germline V gene lookup returns CDR1 SGHDN and CDR2 FVKESK. The CDR3, as DNA: TGTGCCAGCAGCCCCACCAGGCTAGCGTACTACAATGAGCAGTTCTTC. Translating it yields CASSPTRLAYYNEQFF.

This clonotype was picked up a small number of times. The CDR3 here is CASNPSGRFNEQFF. The CDR3 nucleotides are TGTGCCAGCAATCCTAGCGGGAGGTTTAATGAGCAGTTCTTC. The rearrangement links TRBV6-1 to TRBJ2-1, with 11 bases fitting TRBD2. J was trimmed by 7 bases and V by 7 bases; bases with no gene match: 6. Looked up from germline, CDR1 is MNHNS and CDR2 is SASEGT. CDR3 length: 14 residues.

The V and J genes are TRBV14 and TRBJ1-4; a possible D gene is TRBD1 (6 bases). Trimming stripped 4 bases from V and 5 bases from J, with 11 bases between. This CDR3 has 14 amino acids. Germline V lookup: CDR1 SGHDN, CDR2 FVKESK. This CDR3 is CASSLGQKNEKLFF. The CDR3 DNA reads as TGTGCCAGCAGCCTCGGACAGAAGAATGAAAAACTGTTTTTT.

The table lists this clonotype with a few counts. The genes are TRBV28 and TRBJ1-2; tentative D call: TRBD1 (5 bases). Germline values: CDR1 MDHEN, CDR2 SYDVKM. The CDR3 runs 13 residues. Trimming shortened V by 7 bases and J by 6 bases, and 15 bases separated the two germline ends. The CDR3 is CASTLGQGNGYTF. CDR3 bases: TGTGCCAGCACCTTAGGACAAGGCAATGGCTACACCTTC.

In the case of this clonotype: It is unclear where the CDR3 begins or ends on the DNA, so no DNA is shown, and the CDR3 is as TCRdb lists it. This chain uses TRBV4-1 with TRBJ2-2; TRBD1, as called in the table, went unchecked against the DNA. With termini counted, the CDR3 has 15 amino acids. Germline V gives CDR1 MGHRA, CDR2 YSYEKL. CDR3 protein: CASSRDRNTGELFFF.

In this sample, this clonotype turned up a few times. The genes are TRBV6-2 or TRBV6-3 and TRBJ2-1; 8 nucleotides match TRBD2. Germline V lookup: CDR1 MNHEY, CDR2 SVGEGT. The CDR3 spans 15 residues. After removal of 5 bases from V and 14 bases from J, the junction contained 17 bases not matched to a gene. The CDR3 loop is CASSKPGLEGGREFF. CDR3 bases: TGTGCCAGCAGTAAGCCGGGACTAGAAGGAGGACGGGAGTTCTTC.

CDR3 region: CASPPGQINTGELFF. CDR3 nucleotides: TGTGCCAGCCCTCCGGGACAAATTAACACCGGGGAGCTGTTTTTT. The chain is built from TRBV12-3 or TRBV12-4 and TRBJ2-2, with a weak D call TRBD1 (6 bases). The V end lost 8 bases, the J end lost 2 bases, and 15 bases lay between the germline ends. The CDR3 spans 15 residues.

This chain connects TRBV29-1 to TRBJ2-1, with 7 bases that match TRBD1. Trimming at V came to 3 bases and at J to 7 bases, leaving 12 bases not matched to a gene. The length of the CDR3 is 15 residues. CDR1 and CDR2 from the germline V gene are SQVTM and ANQGSEA. DNA of the CDR3: TGCAGCGTTGATCGTGGGGACAGCCTGCGGAATGAGCAGTTCTTC. Encoded protein: CSVDRGDSLRNEQFF.

This clonotype was seen only a few times. This chain uses TRBV20-1 with TRBJ2-7; perhaps TRBD1 as D (5 bases). With 4 bases removed from V and 5 bases from J, the gap between germline ends came to 18 bases. The CDR3 spans 14 residues. CDR1 is DFQATT and CDR2 is SNEGSKA in the germline V gene (reference sequence). CDR3 sequence: CSATKAGMGDEQYF. The DNA for the CDR3 is TGCAGTGCTACCAAGGCAGGGATGGGTGACGAGCAGTACTTC.

CDR3 residues: CASSYSNGNEQFF. The CDR3 DNA reads TGTGCCAGCAGTTACTCGAATGGCAATGAGCAGTTCTTC. The J gene is TRBJ2-1, the V gene TRBV6-5; D is unresolved. Germline CDR1 is MNHEY and CDR2 is SVGAGI. The CDR3 spans 13 residues. Trimming removed 0 bases from V and 6 bases from J, with 6 bases in between.

This clonotype occurred a few times. The rearrangement links TRBV24-1 to TRBJ1-5; D gene ambiguous. With 4 bases removed from V and 3 bases from J, the gap between germline ends came to 9 bases. Germline V lookup: CDR1 KGHDR, CDR2 SFDVKD. The CDR3 runs to 14 residues. CDR3 protein: CATSDRVANQPQHF. The CDR3 nucleotides read TGTGCCACCAGTGACCGGGTAGCCAATCAGCCCCAGCATTTT.

This chain connects TRBV5-1 to TRBJ2-5; 10 bases are shared with TRBD2. Germline CDR1 is SGHRS and CDR2 is YFSETQ. V lost 0 bases to trimming and J lost 4 bases; unmatched junction nucleotides: 6. The CDR3 has 16 residues. The CDR3 spells CASSLDASGGGETQYF. CDR3 DNA sequence: TGCGCCAGCAGCTTGGATGCTAGCGGGGGAGGAGAGACCCAGTACTTC.

This clonotype was observed many times. The genes are TRBV20-1 and TRBJ2-7; a possible D gene is TRBD1 (5 bases). Germline loops: CDR1 DFQATT, CDR2 SNEGSKA (reference sequence). The germline V and J ends were trimmed by 5 bases and 1 base, with 12 bases remaining between them. The CDR3 has 13 residues. Here the CDR3 DNA reads TGCAGTGCTTGGGGCAGGGATTCCTACGAGCAGTACTTC. Amino acids: CSAWGRDSYEQYF.

As regards this clonotype: Its ends do not fully match the called genes, so a read error is possible. The chain has TRBV4-2 and TRBJ2-1; TRBD2 matches at 9 bases. This CDR3 contains 17 residues. Germline V gives CDR1 LGHNA, CDR2 YNFKEQ. The CDR3 region is CATSQEGGRASYNEQFF. The CDR3 coding sequence is TGTGCCACCAGCCAAGAAGGCGGGAGGGCCTCCTACAATGAGCAGTTCTTC.

The V gene is TRBV7-9, the J gene TRBJ2-3, with D possibly being TRBD1 or TRBD2 (5 bases each). Germline loops: CDR1 SEHNR, CDR2 FQNEAQ (reference sequence). CDR3 size: 16 residues. V was cut by 4 bases and J by 0 bases, with 14 bases left in between. CDR3 in amino acids: CASSYPRGVSTDTQYF. CDR3 nucleotide sequence: TGTGCCAGCAGCTACCCGAGAGGGGTTAGCACAGATACGCAGTATTTT. Supplemented by reference TRBV7-9 and TRBJ2-3, the full variable domain reads DTGVSQNPRHKITKRGQNVTFRCDPISEHNRLYWYRQTLGQGPEFLTYFQNEAQLEKSRLLSDRFSAERPKGSFSTLEIQRTEQGDSAMYLCASSYPRGVSTDTQYFGPGTRLTVL.

The gene calls are TRBV18 and TRBJ2-3; no reliable D call. V lost 3 bases to trimming and J lost 4 bases, with 11 bases between them. Germline CDR1 KGHSH, CDR2 LQKENI. This CDR3 is 14 amino acids long. CDR3 residues: CASSPERLADTQYF. The CDR3 coding sequence is TGTGCCAGCTCACCCGAGAGATTGGCAGATACGCAGTATTTT.

This clonotype has just a few counts. The chain uses TRBV29-1 and TRBJ2-6, with D possibly TRBD2 on 5 matching bases. Germline CDR1 is SQVTM and CDR2 is ANQGSEA. The CDR3 sequence is 16 residues long. V dropped 4 bases and J dropped 0 bases, with 13 bases sitting between them. CDR3 residues: CSVALGATSGANVLTF. CDR3 coding DNA: TGCAGCGTTGCGTTGGGAGCAACCTCTGGGGCCAACGTCCTGACTTTC.

V usage is TRBV9 and J usage is TRBJ2-2; 11 bases are a match to TRBD1. The germline gives CDR1 SGDLS, CDR2 YYNGEE. The CDR3 length is 15 residues. After removal of 0 bases from V and 6 bases from J, the junction contained 1 base not matched to a gene. In nucleotides, the CDR3 is TGTGCCAGCAGCGTAGAGGGACAGGGGGCCGGGGAGCTGTTTTTT. Its translation is CASSVEGQGAGELFF. Supplemented by reference TRBV9 and TRBJ2-2, the full variable domain reads DSGVTQTPKHLITATGQRVTLRCSPRSGDLSVYWYQQSLDQGLQFLIQYYNGEERAKGNILERFSAQQFPDLHSELNLSSLELGDSALYFCASSVEGQGAGELFFGEGSRLTVL.

The chain combines TRBV19 with TRBJ2-6, with TRBD1 as a possible D gene (7 bases). CDR3 length: 18 amino acids. Germline V gene lookup returns CDR1 LNHDA and CDR2 SQIVND (reference sequence). With 7 bases removed from V and 1 base from J, the gap between germline ends came to 20 bases. The CDR3 region has the DNA TGTGCCAGTACAGGGGGGAGACAACTGCATTCTGGGGCCAACGTCCTGACTTTC. Protein: CASTGGRQLHSGANVLTF.

The chain carries TRBV10-3 and TRBJ2-1, with a weak D call TRBD2 (6 bases). The CDR3 runs to 14 residues. Trimming left V 4 bases short and J 8 bases short, with 15 bases between. Germline V gene data show CDR1 as ENHRY and CDR2 as SYGVKD. The CDR3 coding sequence is TGTGCCATCAGTGGACTAGATCAATGGGATGAGCAGTTCTTC. Its protein product is CAISGLDQWDEQFF.

The chain uses TRBV11-1 and TRBJ2-3; TRBD2 aligns across 13 bases. This CDR3 spans 19 amino acids. Germline V CDR1 and CDR2: SGHAT, FQDESV (reference sequence). Losses at the gene ends were 0 bases for V and 2 bases for J; bases not matched to a gene: 8. The CDR3 sequence is CASSLAPGLAGAHTDTQYF. CDR3 nucleotide sequence: TGTGCCAGCAGCTTAGCGCCCGGACTAGCGGGGGCCCACACAGATACGCAGTATTTT.

The chain is built from TRBV5-6 and TRBJ2-7; D not certain. The germline V gene has CDR1 SGHDT and CDR2 YYEEEE. Trimming took 1 base from V and 7 from J, leaving 9 bases between them. This CDR3 has 12 amino acids. The CDR3 sequence is CASSLSFGEQYF. CDR3 DNA sequence: TGTGCCAGCAGCTTGAGTTTCGGGGAGCAGTACTTC.

This clonotype was seen repeatedly, ten times or more. One end of the junction fails to match germline, which may point to a read error. The genes are TRBV2 and TRBJ2-1, with TRBD2 matching over 12 bases. Germline CDR1 is SNHLY and CDR2 is FYNNEI. The CDR3 consists of 13 residues. The CDR3 loop is CASSERLAGVIGF. DNA for the CDR3: TGTGCCAGCAGTGAACGACTAGCGGGAGTGATCGGGTTC.

The V call is TRBV12-3 or TRBV12-4, the J call TRBJ2-1; D not resolved. V lost 7 bases, J lost 0 bases, and 19 bases lay in between. The CDR3 spans 17 residues. CDR3 region: CASTIYGVGLSYNEQFF. In nucleotides, the CDR3 is TGTGCCAGCACGATATACGGTGTGGGCCTCTCCTACAATGAGCAGTTCTTC.

This clonotype was detected a few times. V and J are TRBV19 and TRBJ1-1; no reliable D call. The V end lost 3 bases, the J end lost 2 bases, and 10 bases lay between the germline ends. The CDR3 runs 14 residues. Germline assignment: CDR1 LNHDA and CDR2 SQIVND (reference sequence). CDR3 sequence: CASSIHGVNTEAFF. DNA of the CDR3: TGTGCCAGTAGTATTCATGGGGTAAACACTGAAGCTTTCTTT.

The rearrangement joins TRBV2 to TRBJ1-5, with 7 positions matching TRBD1. V gave up 6 bases and J gave up 2 bases; unmatched junction bases: 7. The CDR3 spans 15 residues. Germline assignment: CDR1 SNHLY and CDR2 FYNNEI. The CDR3 loop reads CASRVQGNGNQPQHF. Written as DNA, the CDR3 is TGTGCCAGCAGGGTACAGGGGAACGGCAATCAGCCCCAGCATTTT.